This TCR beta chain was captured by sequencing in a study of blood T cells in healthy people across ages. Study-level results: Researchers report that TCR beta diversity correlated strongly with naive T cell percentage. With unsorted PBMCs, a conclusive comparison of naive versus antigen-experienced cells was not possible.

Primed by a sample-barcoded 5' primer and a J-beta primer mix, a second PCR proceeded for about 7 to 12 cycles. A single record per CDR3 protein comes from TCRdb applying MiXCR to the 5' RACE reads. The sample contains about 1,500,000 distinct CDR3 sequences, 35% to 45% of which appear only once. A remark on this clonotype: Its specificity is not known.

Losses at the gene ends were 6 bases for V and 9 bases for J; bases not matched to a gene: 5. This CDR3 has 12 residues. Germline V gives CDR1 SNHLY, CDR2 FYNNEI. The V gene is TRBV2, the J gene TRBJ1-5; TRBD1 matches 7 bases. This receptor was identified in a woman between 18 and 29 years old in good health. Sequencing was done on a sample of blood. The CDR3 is CASSTGVGPQHF. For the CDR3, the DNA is TGTGCCAGCAGCACAGGGGTCGGGCCCCAGCATTTT.